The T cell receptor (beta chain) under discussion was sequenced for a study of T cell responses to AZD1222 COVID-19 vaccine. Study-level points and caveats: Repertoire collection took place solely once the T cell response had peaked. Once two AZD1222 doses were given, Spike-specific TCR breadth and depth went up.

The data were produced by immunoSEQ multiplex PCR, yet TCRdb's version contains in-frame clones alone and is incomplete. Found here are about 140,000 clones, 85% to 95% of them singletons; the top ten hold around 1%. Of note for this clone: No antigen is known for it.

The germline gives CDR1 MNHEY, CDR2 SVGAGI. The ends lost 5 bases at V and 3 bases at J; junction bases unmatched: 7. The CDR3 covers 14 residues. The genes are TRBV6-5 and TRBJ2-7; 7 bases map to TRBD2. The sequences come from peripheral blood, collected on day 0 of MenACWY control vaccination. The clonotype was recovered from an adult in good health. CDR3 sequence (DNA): TGTGCCAGCAGTCCCACTAGCGATCTCTACGAGCAGTACTTC. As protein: CASSPTSDLYEQYF.